What follows are 27 T cell receptor beta chains derived from one specimen sequenced in a study of post-analysis software for immune sequencing data. Study-wide results and caveats: Five TRBV segments appeared more often in patients than in controls, and TRBV5-6, TRBV5-1 and TRBV20-1 were among these.

The antigens of these receptors remain unknown. Unique molecular identifiers had been added to the TCR beta cDNA libraries. TCRdb re-called the PCR reads with MiXCR, one entry per CDR3 protein. The repertoire holds more than 450,000 distinct CDR3 sequences, with less than 40% as singletons. The sequenced sample was blood. The receptor set was obtained from a girl aged 2 to 17 with multiple sclerosis.

A few counts support this clonotype. This rearrangement joins TRBV6-1 to TRBJ2-7; the D gene is possibly TRBD2 (5 bases). This CDR3 is built from 11 residues. The germline V gene encodes CDR1 MNHNS and CDR2 SASEGT. With 7 bases removed from V and 5 bases from J, the gap between germline ends came to 9 bases. Written as DNA, the CDR3 is TGTGCCAGCACGGGAAGGGACGAGCAGTACTTC. It is translated as CASTGRDEQYF.

The J gene is TRBJ2-3, the V gene TRBV5-1, with D perhaps TRBD1 (5 bases). The length of the CDR3 is 14 residues. CDR1 and CDR2 (germline): SGHRS, YFSETQ. V lost 3 bases and J 2 bases, leaving 10 bases between the germline ends. CDR3 DNA: TGCGCCAGCAGCTCACAGGACAACACAGATACGCAGTATTTT. Translated: CASSSQDNTDTQYF.

In this sample, this clonotype turned up a few times. V usage is TRBV4-1 and J usage is TRBJ2-3; 10 bases agree with TRBD2. Looked up from germline, CDR1 is MGHRA and CDR2 is YSYEKL. This CDR3 spans 17 amino acids. V gave up 0 bases and J gave up 5 bases; unmatched junction bases: 8. CDR3 amino acids: CASSQDSRAGGRDTQYF. The CDR3 coding sequence is TGCGCCAGCAGCCAAGATTCGAGAGCGGGGGGGCGAGATACGCAGTATTTT.

In nucleotides, the CDR3 is TGTGCCATCAGTGAAGGGGCTGATGAGCAGTACTTC. This gives the protein CAISEGADEQYF. The V and J genes are TRBV10-3 and TRBJ2-7, with TRBD1 as a possible D gene (5 bases). Germline V gives CDR1 ENHRY, CDR2 SYGVKD. CDR3 length equals 12 residues. V shed 3 bases and J shed 7 bases, with 10 bases lying between them.

The table lists this clonotype with a few counts. This chain joins TRBV9 and TRBJ1-2; 7 bases map to TRBD1. Trimming removed 4 bases from V and 3 bases from J; junction bases left unmatched: 6. This CDR3 is built from 14 residues. Germline CDR1 and CDR2: SGDLS and YYNGEE. CDR3 amino acids: CASSLGGTDYGYTF. CDR3 sequence (DNA): TGTGCCAGCAGCTTGGGAGGGACAGACTATGGCTACACCTTC.

The chain carries TRBV4-1 and TRBJ1-4; D gene unclear. V was shortened by 4 bases and J by 0 bases, with 15 bases between the two germline ends. CDR1 is MGHRA and CDR2 is YSYEKL in the germline V gene. CDR3 length equals 17 residues. The CDR3 DNA reads as TGCGCCAGCAGCCCAGTCGTCCGGGGAGCAACTAATGAAAAACTGTTTTTT. Its translation: CASSPVVRGATNEKLFF.

The chain has TRBV5-1 and TRBJ2-7; TRBD1 aligns across 7 bases. Germline V gives CDR1 SGHRS, CDR2 YFSETQ. The CDR3 runs 13 residues. V lost 4 bases to trimming and J lost 5 bases; unmatched junction nucleotides: 6. Written as DNA, the CDR3 is TGCGCCAGCAGCCAACAGGGGTTTAACGAGCAGTACTTC. Residues: CASSQQGFNEQYF. The complete variable domain, with remaining parts taken from reference TRBV5-1 and TRBJ2-7, reads KAGVTQTPRYLIKTRGQQVTLSCSPISGHRSVSWYQQTPGQGLQFLFEYFSETQRNKGNFPGRFSGRQFSNSRSEMNVSTLELGDSALYLCASSQQGFNEQYFGPGTRLTVT.

This chain uses TRBV28 with TRBJ2-3; maybe TRBD2 (5 bases). The CDR3 totals 15 residues. Germline CDR1 and CDR2: MDHEN and SYDVKM. With 6 bases removed from V and 0 bases from J, the gap between germline ends came to 13 bases. The CDR3 sequence: CASSPRTLSTDTQYF. CDR3 nucleotides: TGTGCCAGCAGCCCCAGGACTCTTAGCACAGATACGCAGTATTTT.

V usage is TRBV3-1 and J usage is TRBJ2-1; tentative D call: TRBD2 (7 bases). The CDR3 runs to 15 residues. The germline gives CDR1 LGHDT, CDR2 YNNKEL (reference sequence). The V gene lost 1 base and the J gene lost 13 bases, with 20 bases spanning the gap. The CDR3 loop reads CASSQGVGAGETQFF. CDR3 bases: TGTGCCAGCAGCCAAGGCGTGGGGGCGGGAGAGACCCAGTTCTTC.

V and J are TRBV9 and TRBJ2-6; 8 nucleotides align to TRBD1. The ends lost 3 bases at V and 1 base at J; junction bases unmatched: 12. The CDR3 has 19 amino acids. Looked up from germline, CDR1 is SGDLS and CDR2 is YYNGEE. CDR3 region: CASSGRRDRWTSGANVLTF. The CDR3 DNA reads TGTGCCAGCAGCGGGCGGAGGGACAGGTGGACGTCTGGGGCCAACGTCCTGACTTTC. Supplemented by reference TRBV9 and TRBJ2-6, the full variable domain reads DSGVTQTPKHLITATGQRVTLRCSPRSGDLSVYWYQQSLDQGLQFLIQYYNGEERAKGNILERFSAQQFPDLHSELNLSSLELGDSALYFCASSGRRDRWTSGANVLTFGAGSRLTVL.

The chain links TRBV27 to TRBJ2-1; 9 nucleotides line up with TRBD2. Germline V gene lookup returns CDR1 MNHEY and CDR2 SMNVEV (reference sequence). Trimming at V came to 8 bases and at J to 9 bases, leaving 11 bases not matched to a gene. CDR3 length equals 14 residues. The CDR3 nucleotides read TGTGCCAGCCTACGCGGGGGGGCTGGGTCTGAGCAGTTCTTC. The encoded protein is CASLRGGAGSEQFF.

Worth noting for this clonotype: One end of the junction varies from germline; a read error may be responsible. The chain employs TRBV10-2 and TRBJ1-5; D gene uncertain. The germline CDR1 and CDR2 sequences are WSHSY and SAAADI. The CDR3 has 15 amino acids. As DNA, the CDR3 is TGCGCCAGCAGTGAGTGGTCAGGCGGCAATCAGTCCCAGCATTTT. Protein product: CASSEWSGGNQSQHF.

The V call is TRBV12-3 or TRBV12-4, the J call TRBJ2-1; TRBD2 might be the D (6 bases). The CDR3 is 13 amino acids. V was clipped by 8 bases and J by 5 bases, with 13 bases between them. CDR3 amino acids: CASRGSPNNEQFF. The CDR3 region has the DNA TGTGCCAGCCGGGGGTCACCCAACAATGAGCAGTTCTTC.

The CDR3 loop is CASSLIIPRLRNRPKGFF. CDR3 DNA sequence: TGTGCCAGCAGTCTGATTATCCCCCGACTAAGGAACCGTCCGAAGGGGTTCTTC. The genes are TRBV27 and TRBJ2-1, with a weak D call TRBD2 (5 bases). This CDR3 comprises 18 residues. The germline V and J ends were trimmed by 5 bases and 15 bases, with 35 bases remaining between them. CDR1 MNHEY and CDR2 SMNVEV come from the germline V gene (reference sequence).

This clonotype has a handful of counts. The chain joins TRBV25-1 to TRBJ1-2; tentative D call: TRBD1 (6 bases). The CDR3 runs 13 residues. The V end lost 6 bases, the J end lost 7 bases, and 15 bases lay between the germline ends. Germline V gives CDR1 MGHDK, CDR2 SYGVNS. CDR3 residues: CASSAQGISGYTF. The CDR3 DNA reads TGTGCCAGCAGCGCTCAGGGGATTTCTGGCTACACCTTC.

This clonotype appeared many times. The gene calls are TRBV25-1 and TRBJ2-3; 7 positions agree with TRBD1. This CDR3 has 14 amino acids. The V and J ends lost 4 bases and 4 bases, in that order; junction bases with no gene match: 5. From germline, CDR1 is MGHDK and CDR2 SYGVNS. CDR3 in amino acids: CASSGLTGPDTQYF. The CDR3 DNA sequence: TGTGCCAGCAGTGGCTTGACAGGGCCAGATACGCAGTATTTT.

The gene calls are TRBV4-2 and TRBJ1-1; TRBD1 matches 9 bases. V shed 1 base and J 1 base; nucleotides not matched to a gene: 4. The CDR3 is made up of 16 amino acids. Germline V gene sequence: CDR1 LGHNA, CDR2 YNFKEQ. CDR3 in DNA: TGTGCCAGCAGCCAAGGGGACAGGGAGGGGAACACTGAAGCTTTCTTT. It specifies CASSQGDREGNTEAFF.

This clonotype was seen a handful of times. The CDR3 DNA follows: TGTGCCAGCAGCTTCGGACTAGCGGGGGGGAAACTGTACAATGAGCAGTTCTTC. It encodes CASSFGLAGGKLYNEQFF. V is TRBV7-2 and J is TRBJ2-1, with 15 bases lining up with TRBD2. CDR1 and CDR2 (germline): SGHTA, FQGNSA. The V and J ends lost 3 bases and 4 bases, in that order; junction bases with no gene match: 7. CDR3 length: 18 amino acids.

CDR3 region: CASSIRGGPGSTDTQYF. In DNA form, the CDR3 reads TGTGCCAGTAGTATACGTGGGGGGCCGGGTAGCACAGATACGCAGTATTTT. The gene calls are TRBV19 and TRBJ2-3, with D perhaps TRBD1 or TRBD2 (6 bases each). V dropped 2 bases and J dropped 0 bases, with 15 bases sitting between them. CDR3 length: 17 residues. Germline values: CDR1 LNHDA, CDR2 SQIVND (reference sequence).

This clonotype was observed a few times. The chain has TRBV20-1 and TRBJ2-5; TRBD2 agrees at 10 bases. The germline V gene encodes CDR1 DFQATT and CDR2 SNEGSKA (reference sequence). Trimming cost V 0 bases and J 5 bases; bases outside gene matches: 6. The CDR3 runs to 15 residues. CDR3 sequence: CSARDPSGGWETQYF. As DNA, the CDR3 is TGCAGTGCTAGAGATCCTAGCGGGGGCTGGGAGACCCAGTACTTC.

There are a few counts of this clonotype. The rearrangement uses TRBV11-2 and TRBJ1-2; D perhaps matches TRBD1 (6 bases). CDR3 length: 15 amino acids. V dropped 5 bases and J dropped 2 bases, with 15 bases sitting between them. Looked up from germline, CDR1 is SGHAT and CDR2 is FQNNGV. CDR3 amino acids: CASSPRGGQNYGYTF. Here the CDR3 DNA reads TGTGCCAGCAGCCCCCGGGGGGGCCAGAACTATGGCTACACCTTC.

This clonotype was detected a few times. This rearrangement joins TRBV2 to TRBJ1-2; no reliable D call. Germline CDR1 is SNHLY and CDR2 is FYNNEI. This CDR3 is built from 14 residues. V gave up 4 bases and J gave up 8 bases, with 17 bases separating them. The CDR3 nucleotides read TGTGCCAGCAGTGCCGGTCCGCCCGCGCAGGGCTACACCTTC. Protein sequence: CASSAGPPAQGYTF.

This sequence joins TRBV20-1 and TRBJ1-2, with 10 bases that match TRBD1. CDR3 size: 13 residues. The germline V gene encodes CDR1 DFQATT and CDR2 SNEGSKA (reference sequence). In DNA form, the CDR3 reads TGCGACGGGAGGACAGGGGGGAACTATGGCTACACCTTC. Residues: CDGRTGGNYGYTF.

This clonotype appeared once. The J gene is TRBJ1-6, the V gene TRBV12-3 or TRBV12-4; the match to TRBD1 covers 8 bases. V trimming: 7 bases; J trimming: 9 bases; junction bases outside the gene matches: 8. The CDR3 has 14 amino acids. CDR3 region: CASTLQGVPSPLHF. The CDR3 region has the DNA TGTGCCAGCACCTTACAGGGGGTCCCTTCACCCCTCCACTTT.

Remarks on this clonotype: Compared with germline, one end of the junction differs, possibly owing to a read error. The V gene is TRBV2, the J gene TRBJ2-4; 9 bases align to TRBD1. The tail of the sequence fits TRBJ2-7 better, so the J call may be wrong. The CDR3 totals 13 residues. The germline V gene has CDR1 SNHLY and CDR2 FYNNEI. DNA for the CDR3: TGTACCAGCTGGGGACAGGGTGACCACGAGCAGTACTTC. Amino acid sequence: CTSWGQGDHEQYF.

This clonotype turned up a few times. The chain recombines TRBV5-5 with TRBJ2-1; 10 bases are shared with TRBD1. J was trimmed by 4 bases and V by 4 bases; bases with no gene match: 11. The CDR3 contains 17 residues. The germline V gene has CDR1 SGHKS and CDR2 YYEKEE (reference sequence). CDR3 region: CASSRNPGQGIYNEQFF. The CDR3 DNA reads TGTGCCAGCAGCCGAAATCCGGGACAGGGGATTTACAATGAGCAGTTCTTC.

This clonotype was counted only a few times. The chain recombines TRBV5-1 with TRBJ1-1, with a tentative D call TRBD1 (6 bases). From germline, CDR1 is SGHRS and CDR2 YFSETQ. There are 15 residues in the CDR3. With 0 bases removed from V and 5 bases from J, the gap between germline ends came to 14 bases. CDR3 residues: CASSLDPGGRTEAFF. The CDR3, as DNA: TGCGCCAGCAGCTTGGACCCCGGGGGGCGTACTGAAGCTTTCTTT.